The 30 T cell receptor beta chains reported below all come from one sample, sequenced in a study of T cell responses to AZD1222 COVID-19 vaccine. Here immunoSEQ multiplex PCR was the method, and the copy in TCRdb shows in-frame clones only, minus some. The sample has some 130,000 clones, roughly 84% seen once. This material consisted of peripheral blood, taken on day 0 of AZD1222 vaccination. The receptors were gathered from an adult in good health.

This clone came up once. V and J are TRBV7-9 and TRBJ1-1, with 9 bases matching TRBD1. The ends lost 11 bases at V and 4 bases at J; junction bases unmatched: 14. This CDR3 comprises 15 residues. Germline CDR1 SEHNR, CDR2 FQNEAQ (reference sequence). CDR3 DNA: TGTGCCCTCGGGGAGGGACAGGGCATAAGCACTGAAGCTTTCTTT. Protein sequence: CALGEGQGISTEAFF. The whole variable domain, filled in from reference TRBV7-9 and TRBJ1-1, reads DTGVSQNPRHKITKRGQNVTFRCDPISEHNRLYWYRQTLGQGPEFLTYFQNEAQLEKSRLLSDRFSAERPKGSFSTLEIQRTEQGDSAMYLCALGEGQGISTEAFFGQGTRLTVV.

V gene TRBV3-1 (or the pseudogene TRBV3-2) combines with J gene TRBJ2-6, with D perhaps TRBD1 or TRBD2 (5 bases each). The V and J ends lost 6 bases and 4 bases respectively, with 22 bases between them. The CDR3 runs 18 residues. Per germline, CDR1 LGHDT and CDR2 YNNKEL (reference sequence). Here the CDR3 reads CASRDLNPGATGANVLTF. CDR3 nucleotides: TGTGCCAGCAGAGATTTGAATCCCGGGGCAACGGGGGCCAACGTCCTGACTTTC.

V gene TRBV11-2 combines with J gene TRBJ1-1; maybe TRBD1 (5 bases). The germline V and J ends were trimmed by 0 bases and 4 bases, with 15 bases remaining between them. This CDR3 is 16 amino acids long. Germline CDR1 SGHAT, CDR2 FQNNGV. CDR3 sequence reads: CASSLDWGERRTEAFF. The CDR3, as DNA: TGTGCCAGCAGCTTAGATTGGGGGGAACGGCGCACTGAAGCTTTCTTT.

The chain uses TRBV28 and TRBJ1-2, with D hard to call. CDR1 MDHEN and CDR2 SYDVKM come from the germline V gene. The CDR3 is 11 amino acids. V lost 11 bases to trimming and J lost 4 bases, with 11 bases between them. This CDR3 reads CAAAGFYGYTF. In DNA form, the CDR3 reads TGTGCCGCGGCGGGGTTCTATGGCTACACCTTC.

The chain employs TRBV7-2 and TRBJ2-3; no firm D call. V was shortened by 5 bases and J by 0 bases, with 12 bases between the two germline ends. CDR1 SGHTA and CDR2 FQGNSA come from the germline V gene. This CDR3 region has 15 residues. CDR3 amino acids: CASSPRLGSTDTQYF. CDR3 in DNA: TGTGCCAGCAGCCCTAGGCTGGGGAGCACAGATACGCAGTATTTT.

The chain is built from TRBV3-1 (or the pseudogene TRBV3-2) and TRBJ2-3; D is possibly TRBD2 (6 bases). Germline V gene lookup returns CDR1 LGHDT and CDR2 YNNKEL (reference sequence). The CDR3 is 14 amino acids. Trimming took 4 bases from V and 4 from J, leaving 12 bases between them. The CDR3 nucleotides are TGTGCCAGCAGCCCGGCCCGCGGGGCAGATACGCAGTATTTT. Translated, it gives CASSPARGADTQYF.

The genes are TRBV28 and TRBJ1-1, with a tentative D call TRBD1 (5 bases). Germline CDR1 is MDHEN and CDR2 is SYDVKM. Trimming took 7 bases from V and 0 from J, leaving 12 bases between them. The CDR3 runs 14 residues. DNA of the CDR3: TGTGCCAGCAATGAGGGACGGATGAACACTGAAGCTTTCTTT. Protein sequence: CASNEGRMNTEAFF.

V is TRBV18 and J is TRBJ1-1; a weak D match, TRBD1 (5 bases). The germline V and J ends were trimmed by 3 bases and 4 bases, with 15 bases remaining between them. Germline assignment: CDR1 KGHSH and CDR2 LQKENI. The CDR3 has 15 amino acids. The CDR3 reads CASSPLPEGRTEAFF. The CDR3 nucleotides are TGTGCCAGCTCACCCTTACCTGAGGGACGCACTGAAGCTTTCTTT.

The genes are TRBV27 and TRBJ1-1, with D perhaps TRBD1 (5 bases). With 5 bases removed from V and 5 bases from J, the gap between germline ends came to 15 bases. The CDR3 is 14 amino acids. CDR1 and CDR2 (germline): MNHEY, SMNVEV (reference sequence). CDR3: CASSQGRGETEAFF. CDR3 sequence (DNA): TGTGCCAGCAGTCAGGGACGGGGGGAAACTGAAGCTTTCTTT.

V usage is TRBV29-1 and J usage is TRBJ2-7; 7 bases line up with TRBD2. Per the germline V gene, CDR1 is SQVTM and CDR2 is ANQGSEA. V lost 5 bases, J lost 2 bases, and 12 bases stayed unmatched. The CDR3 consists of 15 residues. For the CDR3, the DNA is TGCAGCGTTCGGGGGGAGGGCGGTTCGGCCTACGAGCAGTACTTC. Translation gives CSVRGEGGSAYEQYF.

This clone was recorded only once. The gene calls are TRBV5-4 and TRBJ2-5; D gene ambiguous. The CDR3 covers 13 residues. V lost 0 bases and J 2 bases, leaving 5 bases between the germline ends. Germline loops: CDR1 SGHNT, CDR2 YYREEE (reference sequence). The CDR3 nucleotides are TGTGCCAGCAGCTTGGTAGCACAAGAGACCCAGTACTTC. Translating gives CASSLVAQETQYF.

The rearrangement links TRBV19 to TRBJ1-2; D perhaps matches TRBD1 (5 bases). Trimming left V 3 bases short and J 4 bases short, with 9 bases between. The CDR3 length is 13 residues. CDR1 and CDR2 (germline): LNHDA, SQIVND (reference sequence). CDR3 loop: CASSIQGTYGYTF. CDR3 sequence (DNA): TGTGCCAGTAGTATCCAGGGAACCTATGGCTACACCTTC.

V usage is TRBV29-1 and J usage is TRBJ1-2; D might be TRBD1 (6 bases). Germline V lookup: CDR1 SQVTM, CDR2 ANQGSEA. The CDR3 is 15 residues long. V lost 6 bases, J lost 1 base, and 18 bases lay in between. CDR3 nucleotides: TGCAGCGTGACCCAGCCGACAGGACTTAACTATGGCTACACCTTC. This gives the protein CSVTQPTGLNYGYTF.

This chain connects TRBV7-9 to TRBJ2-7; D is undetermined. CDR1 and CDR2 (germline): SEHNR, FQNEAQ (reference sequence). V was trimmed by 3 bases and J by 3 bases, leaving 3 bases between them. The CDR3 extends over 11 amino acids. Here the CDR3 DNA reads TGTGCCAGCAGCTTCAACTACGAGCAGTACTTC. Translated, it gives CASSFNYEQYF.

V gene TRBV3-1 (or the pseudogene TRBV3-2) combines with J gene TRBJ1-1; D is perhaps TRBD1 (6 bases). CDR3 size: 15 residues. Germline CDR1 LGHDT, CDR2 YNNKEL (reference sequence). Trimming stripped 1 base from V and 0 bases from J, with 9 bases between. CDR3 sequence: CASSQAGTLNTEAFF. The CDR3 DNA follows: TGTGCCAGCAGCCAAGCTGGGACACTGAACACTGAAGCTTTCTTT.

In DNA, the CDR3 is TGTGCCAGCAGTCTGGGGGTTTTTGATGGCTACACCTTC. Protein sequence: CASSLGVFDGYTF. The chain recombines TRBV12-3 or TRBV12-4 with TRBJ1-2, with a tentative D call TRBD1 (5 bases). The CDR3 contains 13 residues. The V and J ends lost 5 bases and 6 bases respectively, with 13 bases between them.

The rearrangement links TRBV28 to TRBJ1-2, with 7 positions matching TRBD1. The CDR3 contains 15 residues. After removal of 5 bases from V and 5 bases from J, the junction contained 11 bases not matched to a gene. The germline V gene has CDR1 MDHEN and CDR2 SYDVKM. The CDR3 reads CASSTSLQGRYGYTF. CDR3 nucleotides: TGTGCCAGCAGTACCTCCCTACAGGGGCGGTATGGCTACACCTTC.

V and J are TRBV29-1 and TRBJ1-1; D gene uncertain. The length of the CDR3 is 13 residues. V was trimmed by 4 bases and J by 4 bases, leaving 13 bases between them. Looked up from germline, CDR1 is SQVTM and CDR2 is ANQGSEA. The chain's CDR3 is CSVGAFGSTEAFF. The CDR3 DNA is TGCAGCGTTGGGGCTTTTGGGAGCACTGAAGCTTTCTTT. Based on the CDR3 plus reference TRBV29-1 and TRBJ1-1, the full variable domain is SAVISQKPSRDICQRGTSLTIQCQVDSQVTMMFWYRQQPGQSLTLIATANQGSEATYESGFVIDKFPISRPNLTFSTLTVSNMSPEDSSIYLCSVGAFGSTEAFFGQGTRLTVV.

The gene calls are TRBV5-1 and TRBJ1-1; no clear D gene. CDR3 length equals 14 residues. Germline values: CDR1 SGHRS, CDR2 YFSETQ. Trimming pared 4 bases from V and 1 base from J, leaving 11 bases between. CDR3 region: CASSLTESNTEAFF. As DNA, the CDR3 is TGCGCCAGCAGCCTTACGGAATCGAACACTGAAGCTTTCTTT.

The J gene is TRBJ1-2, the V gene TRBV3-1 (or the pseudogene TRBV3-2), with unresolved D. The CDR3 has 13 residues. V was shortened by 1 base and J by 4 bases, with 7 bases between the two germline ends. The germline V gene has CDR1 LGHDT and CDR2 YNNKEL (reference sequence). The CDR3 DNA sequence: TGTGCCAGCAGCCAAGCAGATATCTATGGCTACACCTTC. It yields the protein CASSQADIYGYTF.

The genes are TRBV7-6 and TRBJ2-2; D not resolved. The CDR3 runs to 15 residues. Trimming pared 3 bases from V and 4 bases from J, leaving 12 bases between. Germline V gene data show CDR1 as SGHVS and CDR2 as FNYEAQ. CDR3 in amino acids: CASSLSSPGTGELFF. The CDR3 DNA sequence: TGTGCCAGCAGCTTGAGTAGCCCCGGCACCGGGGAGCTGTTTTTT.

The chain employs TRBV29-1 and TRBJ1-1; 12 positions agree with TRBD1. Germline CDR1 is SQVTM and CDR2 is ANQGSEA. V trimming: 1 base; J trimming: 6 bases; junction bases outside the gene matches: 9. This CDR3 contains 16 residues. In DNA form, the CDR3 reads TGCAGCGTTGAAGGGGGGACAGGGGGCGTTGGGGCTGAAGCTTTCTTT. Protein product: CSVEGGTGGVGAEAFF.

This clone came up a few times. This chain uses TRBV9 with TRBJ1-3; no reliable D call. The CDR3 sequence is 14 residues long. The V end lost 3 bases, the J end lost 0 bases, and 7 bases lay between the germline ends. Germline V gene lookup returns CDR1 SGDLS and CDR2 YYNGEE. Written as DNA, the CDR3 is TGTGCCAGCAGCGATAGTCTCTCTGGAAACACCATATATTTT. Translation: CASSDSLSGNTIYF.

The CDR3 sequence is CATSFGGNQPQHF. The DNA of the CDR3 is TGTGCCACCAGTTTCGGTGGCAATCAGCCCCAGCATTTT. The chain carries TRBV24-1 and TRBJ1-5; D gene uncertain. Germline values: CDR1 KGHDR, CDR2 SFDVKD. This CDR3 contains 13 residues. V was trimmed by 6 bases and J by 2 bases, leaving 7 bases between them.

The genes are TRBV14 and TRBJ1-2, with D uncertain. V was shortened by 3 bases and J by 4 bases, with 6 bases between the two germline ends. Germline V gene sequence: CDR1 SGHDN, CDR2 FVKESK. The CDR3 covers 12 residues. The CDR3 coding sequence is TGTGCCAGCAGCCATGGAGGCTATGGCTACACCTTC. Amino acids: CASSHGGYGYTF.

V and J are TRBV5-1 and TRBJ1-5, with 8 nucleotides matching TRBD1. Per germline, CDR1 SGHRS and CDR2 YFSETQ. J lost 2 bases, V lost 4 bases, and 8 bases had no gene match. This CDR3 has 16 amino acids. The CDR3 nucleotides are TGCGCCAGCAGCCCAACCCCGGGACAGGGCAATCAGCCCCAGCATTTT. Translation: CASSPTPGQGNQPQHF.

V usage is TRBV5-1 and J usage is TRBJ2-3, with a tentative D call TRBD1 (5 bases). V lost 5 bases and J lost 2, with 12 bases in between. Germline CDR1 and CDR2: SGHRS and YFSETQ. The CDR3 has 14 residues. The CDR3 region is CASSITGSTDTQYF. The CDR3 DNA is TGCGCCAGCAGTATAACAGGCTCCACAGATACGCAGTATTTT.

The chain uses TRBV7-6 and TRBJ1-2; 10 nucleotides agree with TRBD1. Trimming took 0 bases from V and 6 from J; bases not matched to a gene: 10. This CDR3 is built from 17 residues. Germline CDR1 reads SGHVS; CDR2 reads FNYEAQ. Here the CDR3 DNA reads TGTGCCAGCAGCTTAGCGACGGGGGACAGGGGTAGGAATGGCTACACCTTC. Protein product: CASSLATGDRGRNGYTF.

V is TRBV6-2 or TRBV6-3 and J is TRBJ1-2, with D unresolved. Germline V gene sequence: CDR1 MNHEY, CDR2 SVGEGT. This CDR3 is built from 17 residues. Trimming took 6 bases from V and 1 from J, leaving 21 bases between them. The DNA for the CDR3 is TGTGCCAGCAGCCCTGTCGACATAGGGAATAATAACTATGGCTACACCTTC. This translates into CASSPVDIGNNNYGYTF.

CDR3 coding DNA: TGTGCCAGCAGTATCGCTACAGGGGCCAGCTACGAGCAGTACTTC. Translation gives CASSIATGASYEQYF. The chain combines TRBV6-5 with TRBJ2-7; 7 bases map to TRBD1. The V and J ends lost 5 bases and 3 bases, in that order; junction bases with no gene match: 10. Germline values: CDR1 MNHEY, CDR2 SVGAGI. The length of the CDR3 is 15 residues.